The rows below give T cell receptor beta chains drawn from one sample of a study of T-cell memory formation after mild COVID-19. TCRdb reanalysed the 5' RACE reads using MiXCR and keeps one entry per CDR3 protein. Of roughly 100,000 distinct CDR3 sequences in the sample, roughly 12% were seen once. The sample consisted of PBMCs or a T cell subset sorted from them (not recorded which). These receptors came from an adult woman who had mild COVID-19 (a few samples of this study predate the infection). Cell type and time point are not known. CDR3s leave out the opening cysteine and the closing phenylalanine or tryptophan. D genes are given only for firm matches.

D gene: NA; J gene: TRBJ2-7; V gene: TRBV5-1; CDR3 protein: ASMDEGAYEQY
D gene: NA; J gene: TRBJ1-1; V gene: TRBV29-1; CDR3 protein: SPNRGTEAF
D gene: NA; J gene: TRBJ2-5; V gene: TRBV19; CDR3 protein: ASTAAGAAQETQY
D gene: NA; J gene: TRBJ2-1; V gene: TRBV7-9; CDR3 protein: ASISQGKRL
D gene: TRBD1; J gene: TRBJ1-2; V gene: TRBV7-8; CDR3 protein: ASSLGTGGRSWYGYT
D gene: NA; J gene: TRBJ2-1; V gene: TRBV6-2/TRBV6-3; CDR3 protein: ITTSSYNEQF
D gene: NA; J gene: TRBJ2-6; V gene: TRBV6-1; CDR3 protein: ASSLGSGFSGANVLT
D gene: TRBD1; J gene: TRBJ2-7; V gene: TRBV2; CDR3 protein: ASSPRTGDEQY
D gene: NA; J gene: TRBJ2-5; V gene: TRBV7-9; CDR3 protein: ASSFGGKETQY
D gene: TRBD2; J gene: TRBJ2-1; V gene: TRBV10-3; CDR3 protein: AIRGLAGEQF
D gene: TRBD2; J gene: TRBJ2-1; V gene: TRBV12-3/TRBV12-4; CDR3 protein: ASSLRGGSYNEQF
D gene: NA; J gene: TRBJ1-3; V gene: TRBV15; CDR3 protein: ATSRDKASGNTIY
D gene: NA; J gene: TRBJ1-1; V gene: TRBV6-2/TRBV6-3; CDR3 protein: ASSYSARLDRNTEAF
D gene: TRBD2; J gene: TRBJ2-3; V gene: TRBV5-1; CDR3 protein: ASSLNPTGGGDTDTQY